This T cell receptor (beta chain) was captured by sequencing in a study of T cells after yellow fever vaccination. Findings and limits, study-wide: Reappearing after the booster were most of the clones from primary vaccination (approximately 96% CD4, about 87% CD8). FACS-sorted repertoires could harbor abundant contaminating bulk-population clonotypes.

The CDR3 runs to 13 residues. V gave up 2 bases and J gave up 3 bases, with 8 bases separating them. The germline CDR1 and CDR2 sequences are MNHEY and SVGAGI. About this clonotype: Antigen: not known.

The study made its TCR cDNA through 5'RACE template switching. That step introduced a universal primer site along with UMIs. TCRdb called the 5' RACE reads again in MiXCR, with one record for every CDR3 protein. This sample has approximately 110,000 distinct CDR3 sequences; around 8.6% occur once, and the top ten carry 25%. The clonotype originates from a man aged 25-40 years who received the YFV17D yellow fever vaccine. This chain connects TRBV6-5 to TRBJ2-7; D ambiguous. The sample consisted of CD8+ T cells sorted from PBMCs, taken 45 days after the yellow fever booster vaccination. In DNA, the CDR3 is TGTGCCAGCAGTTACGCGATGGACTACGAGCAGTACTTC. Protein sequence: CASSYAMDYEQYF.